The clone carrying this TCR beta chain was counted many times. The antigen remains undetermined. The CDR3 extends 3 residues past the end of the read, so its final part is completed from the germline J gene. The method was immunoSEQ multiplex PCR; TCRdb's version includes in-frame clones alone and lacks a portion of them. Observed in the sample are roughly 30,000 clones, none of them singletons. The data derive from a study of T cell clonality in common variable immunodeficiency. The CDR3 has 14 residues. The germline V gene has CDR1 KGHSH and CDR2 LQKENI. Unmatched junction bases numbered 7, after V lost 5 bases and J lost 7 bases. Diagnosis required reduced IgG, IgA and/or IgM with specific antibody deficiency. Patients and controls were mostly of Caucasian heritage. All CVID subjects were on immunoglobulin replacement for at least one year. Blood samples were heparinized, roughly 5 to 8 ml per donor.

General study results and limits: Fewer deletions and N-nucleotide insertions were reportedly seen in common variable immunodeficiency TCR beta sequences.

Material for sequencing was peripheral blood mononuclear cells. V and J are TRBV18 and TRBJ1-5; TRBD1 aligns across 8 bases. The origin of this receptor is a human donor with common variable immunodeficiency. CDR3 residues: CASSEVQGEQPQHF. The CDR3 bases that were read are TGTGCCAGCTCAGAGGTACAGGGGGAGCAGCCC.